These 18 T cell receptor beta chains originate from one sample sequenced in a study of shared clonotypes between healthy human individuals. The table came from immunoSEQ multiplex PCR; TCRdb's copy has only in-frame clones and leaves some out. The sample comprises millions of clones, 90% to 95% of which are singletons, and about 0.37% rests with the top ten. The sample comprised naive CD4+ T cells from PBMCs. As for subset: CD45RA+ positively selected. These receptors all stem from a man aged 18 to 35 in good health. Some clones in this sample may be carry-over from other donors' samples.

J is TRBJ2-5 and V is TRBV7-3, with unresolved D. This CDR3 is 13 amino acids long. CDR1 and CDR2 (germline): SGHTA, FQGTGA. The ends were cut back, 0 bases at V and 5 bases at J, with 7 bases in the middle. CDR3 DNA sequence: TGTGCCAGCAGCTTAACCCCCACCGAGACCCAGTACTTC. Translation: CASSLTPTETQYF. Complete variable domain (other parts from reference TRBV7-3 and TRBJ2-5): GAGVSQTPSNKVTEKGKYVELRCDPISGHTALYWYRQSLGQGPEFLIYFQGTGAADDSGLPNDRFFAVRPEGSVSTLKIQRTERGDSAVYLCASSLTPTETQYFGPGTRLLVL.

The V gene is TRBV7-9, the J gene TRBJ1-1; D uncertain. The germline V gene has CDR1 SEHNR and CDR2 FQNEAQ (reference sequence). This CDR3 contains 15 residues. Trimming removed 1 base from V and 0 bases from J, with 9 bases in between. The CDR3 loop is CASSLDPAMNTEAFF. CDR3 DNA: TGTGCCAGCAGCTTAGATCCAGCTATGAACACTGAAGCTTTCTTT. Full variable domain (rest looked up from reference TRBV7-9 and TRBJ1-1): DTGVSQNPRHKITKRGQNVTFRCDPISEHNRLYWYRQTLGQGPEFLTYFQNEAQLEKSRLLSDRFSAERPKGSFSTLEIQRTEQGDSAMYLCASSLDPAMNTEAFFGQGTRLTVV.

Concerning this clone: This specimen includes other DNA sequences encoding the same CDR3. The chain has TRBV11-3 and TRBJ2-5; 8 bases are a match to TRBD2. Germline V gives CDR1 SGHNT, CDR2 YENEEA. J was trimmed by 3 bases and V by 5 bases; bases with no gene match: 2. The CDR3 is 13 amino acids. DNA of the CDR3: TGTGCCAGCAGCCCGGGGGGGGAAGAGACCCAGTACTTC. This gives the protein CASSPGGEETQYF.

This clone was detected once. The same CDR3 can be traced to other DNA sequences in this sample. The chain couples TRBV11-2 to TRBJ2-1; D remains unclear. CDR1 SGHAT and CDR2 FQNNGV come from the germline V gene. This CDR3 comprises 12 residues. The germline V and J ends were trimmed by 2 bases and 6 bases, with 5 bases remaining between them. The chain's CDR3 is CASSLLGNEQFF. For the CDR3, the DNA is TGTGCCAGCAGCTTACTTGGCAATGAGCAGTTCTTC.

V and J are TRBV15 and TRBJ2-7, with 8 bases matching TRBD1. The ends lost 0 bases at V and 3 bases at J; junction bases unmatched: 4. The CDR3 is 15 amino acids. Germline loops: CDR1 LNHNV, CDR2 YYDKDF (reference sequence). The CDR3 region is CATSRDTGTGYEQYF. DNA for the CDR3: TGTGCCACCAGCAGAGATACCGGGACAGGCTACGAGCAGTACTTC.

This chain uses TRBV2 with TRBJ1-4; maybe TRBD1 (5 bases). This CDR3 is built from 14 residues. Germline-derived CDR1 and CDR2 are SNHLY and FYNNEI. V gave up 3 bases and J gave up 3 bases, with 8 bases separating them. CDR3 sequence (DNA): TGTGCCAGCAGTGATTGGGGGGCTAATGAAAAACTGTTTTTT. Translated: CASSDWGANEKLFF.

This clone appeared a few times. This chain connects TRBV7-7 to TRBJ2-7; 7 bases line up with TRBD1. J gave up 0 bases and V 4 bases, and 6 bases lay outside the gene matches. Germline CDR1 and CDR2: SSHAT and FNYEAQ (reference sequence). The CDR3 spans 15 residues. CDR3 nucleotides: TGTGCCAGCAGCTCGGGGACAGCTGGCTCCTACGAGCAGTACTTC. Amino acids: CASSSGTAGSYEQYF.

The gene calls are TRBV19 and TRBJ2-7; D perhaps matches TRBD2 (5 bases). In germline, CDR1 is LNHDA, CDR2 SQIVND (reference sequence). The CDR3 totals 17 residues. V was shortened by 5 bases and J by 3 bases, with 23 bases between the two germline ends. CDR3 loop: CASSSRGSAGGLYEQYF. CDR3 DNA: TGTGCCAGTAGTTCCCGAGGGTCGGCCGGAGGACTCTACGAGCAGTACTTC.

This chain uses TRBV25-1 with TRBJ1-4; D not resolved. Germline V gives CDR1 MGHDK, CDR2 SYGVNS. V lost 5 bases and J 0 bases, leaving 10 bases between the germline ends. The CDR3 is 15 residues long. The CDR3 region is CASSNFRTTNEKLFF. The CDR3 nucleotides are TGTGCCAGCAGTAATTTCCGGACAACTAATGAAAAACTGTTTTTT.

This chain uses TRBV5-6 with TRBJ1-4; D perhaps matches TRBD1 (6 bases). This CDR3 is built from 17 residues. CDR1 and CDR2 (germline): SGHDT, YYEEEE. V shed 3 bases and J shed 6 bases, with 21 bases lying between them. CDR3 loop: CASSYYRHRDGDEKLFF. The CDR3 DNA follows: TGTGCCAGCAGCTACTACAGACACAGGGACGGGGATGAAAAACTGTTTTTT.

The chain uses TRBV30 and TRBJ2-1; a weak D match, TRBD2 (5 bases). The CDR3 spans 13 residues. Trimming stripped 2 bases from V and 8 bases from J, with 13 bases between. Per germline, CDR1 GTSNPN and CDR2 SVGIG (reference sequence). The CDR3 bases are TGTGCCTGGAGTCCGCTGTATAGCGATGAGCAGTTCTTC. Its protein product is CAWSPLYSDEQFF.

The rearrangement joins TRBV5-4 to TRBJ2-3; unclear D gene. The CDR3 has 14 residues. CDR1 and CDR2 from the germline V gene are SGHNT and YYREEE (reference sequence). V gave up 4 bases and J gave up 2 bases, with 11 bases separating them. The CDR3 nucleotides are TGTGCCAGCAGCCCGGACCCGGCCACAGATACGCAGTATTTT. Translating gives CASSPDPATDTQYF.

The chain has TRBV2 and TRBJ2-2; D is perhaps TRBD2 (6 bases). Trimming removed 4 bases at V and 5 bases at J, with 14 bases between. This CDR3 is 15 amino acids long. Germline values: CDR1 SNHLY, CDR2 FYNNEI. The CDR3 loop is CASSVQGGGTGELFF. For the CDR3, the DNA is TGTGCCAGCAGTGTGCAGGGAGGAGGTACCGGGGAGCTGTTTTTT.

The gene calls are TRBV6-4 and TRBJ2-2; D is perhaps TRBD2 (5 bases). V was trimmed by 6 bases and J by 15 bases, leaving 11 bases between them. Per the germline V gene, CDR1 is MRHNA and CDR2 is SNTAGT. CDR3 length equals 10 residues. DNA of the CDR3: TGTGCCAGCAGGGACCCGGGGATGTTTTTT. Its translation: CASRDPGMFF.

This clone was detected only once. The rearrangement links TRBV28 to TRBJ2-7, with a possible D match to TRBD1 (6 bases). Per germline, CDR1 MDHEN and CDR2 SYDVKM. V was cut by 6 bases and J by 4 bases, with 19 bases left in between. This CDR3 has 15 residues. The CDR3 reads CASSSRDTKFYEQYF. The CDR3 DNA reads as TGTGCCAGCAGCTCTCGGGACACCAAATTTTACGAGCAGTACTTC. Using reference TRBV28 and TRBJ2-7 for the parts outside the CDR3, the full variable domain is DVKVTQSSRYLVKRTGEKVFLECVQDMDHENMFWYRQDPGLGLRLIYFSYDVKMKEKGDIPEGYSVSREKKERFSLILESASTNQTSMYLCASSSRDTKFYEQYFGPGTRLTVT.

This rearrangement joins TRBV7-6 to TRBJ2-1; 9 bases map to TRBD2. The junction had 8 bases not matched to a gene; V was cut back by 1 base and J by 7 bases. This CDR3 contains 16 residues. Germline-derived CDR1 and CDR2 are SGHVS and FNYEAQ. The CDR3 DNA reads TGTGCCAGCAGCTTAGGGCAGGTGCGGGAGGGGAATGAGCAGTTCTTC. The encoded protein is CASSLGQVREGNEQFF.

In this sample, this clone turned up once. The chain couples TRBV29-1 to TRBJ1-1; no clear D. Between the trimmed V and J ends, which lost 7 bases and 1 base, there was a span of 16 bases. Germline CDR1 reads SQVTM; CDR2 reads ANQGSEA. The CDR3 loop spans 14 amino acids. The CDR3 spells CSGPGEYGNTEAFF. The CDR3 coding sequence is TGCAGCGGACCAGGTGAGTACGGGAACACTGAAGCTTTCTTT.

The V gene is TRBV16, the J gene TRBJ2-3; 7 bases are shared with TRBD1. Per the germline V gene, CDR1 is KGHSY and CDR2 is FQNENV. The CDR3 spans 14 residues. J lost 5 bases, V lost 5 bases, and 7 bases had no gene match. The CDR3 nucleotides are TGTGCCAGCAGCAAACAGGGGCTTGGAGATACGCAGTATTTT. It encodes CASSKQGLGDTQYF.